Below are 31 T cell receptor beta chains sequenced from a single sample in a study of CD8 T cells in Susac syndrome. Reverse transcription of roughly 0.5 to 1 ug RNA was carried out with random hexamers. TCRdb processed the immunoSEQ multiplex PCR reads anew with MiXCR; each CDR3 protein has one entry. The data contain 150,000 to 180,000 distinct CDR3 sequences, around 95% of them singletons. The material sequenced was CD8+ T cells from PBMCs. These receptors were obtained from a human donor with multiple sclerosis.

This clonotype showed up just once. The chain carries TRBV27 and TRBJ1-2; possible D gene TRBD1, 6 bases. Germline CDR1 and CDR2: MNHEY and SMNVEV (reference sequence). This CDR3 comprises 15 residues. V lost 8 bases and J 6 bases, leaving 22 bases between the germline ends. Here the CDR3 reads CASGRGGPARDGYTF. For the CDR3, the DNA is TGTGCCAGCGGTCGGGGGGGGCCTGCACGAGATGGCTACACCTTC.

This chain uses TRBV29-1 with TRBJ1-4, with unresolved D. The CDR3 is 11 residues long. Germline V gene data show CDR1 as SQVTM and CDR2 as ANQGSEA. With 4 bases removed from V and 5 bases from J, the gap between germline ends came to 5 bases. The CDR3 reads CSVGENEKLFF. DNA for the CDR3: TGCAGCGTTGGCGAAAATGAAAAACTGTTTTTT.

V gene TRBV15 combines with J gene TRBJ2-7; no definite D call. This CDR3 contains 15 residues. With 5 bases removed from V and 2 bases from J, the gap between germline ends came to 16 bases. Per germline, CDR1 LNHNV and CDR2 YYDKDF (reference sequence). In DNA, the CDR3 is TGTGCCACCAGCGGGCCCGAAGCACACCCCTACGAGCAGTACTTC. Amino acids: CATSGPEAHPYEQYF.

The V call is TRBV12-3 or TRBV12-4, the J call TRBJ2-3; D unclear. V was pared by 6 bases and J by 0 bases, with 10 bases between. The CDR3 runs to 14 residues. The CDR3 loop is CASSPTSSTDTQYF. CDR3 DNA: TGTGCCAGCAGCCCCACCAGCAGCACAGATACGCAGTATTTT.

The chain is built from TRBV19 and TRBJ2-1; 9 nucleotides match TRBD1. Losses at the gene ends were 6 bases for V and 7 bases for J; bases not matched to a gene: 7. Germline-derived CDR1 and CDR2 are LNHDA and SQIVND (reference sequence). This CDR3 region has 14 residues. CDR3 residues: CASRRGQGKNEQFF. In DNA form, the CDR3 reads TGTGCCAGTAGACGGGGACAGGGAAAAAATGAGCAGTTCTTC.

The J gene is TRBJ2-1, the V gene TRBV7-9; D is undetermined. V was pared by 6 bases and J by 5 bases, with 20 bases between. Germline CDR1 and CDR2: SEHNR and FQNEAQ (reference sequence). The CDR3 has 16 residues. CDR3 sequence reads: CASSPLVTRLHNEQFF. CDR3 nucleotide sequence: TGTGCCAGCAGTCCACTGGTCACCCGCCTACACAATGAGCAGTTCTTC. The variable domain in full, with the rest retrieved from reference TRBV7-9 and TRBJ2-1, is DTGVSQNPRHKITKRGQNVTFRCDPISEHNRLYWYRQTLGQGPEFLTYFQNEAQLEKSRLLSDRFSAERPKGSFSTLEIQRTEQGDSAMYLCASSPLVTRLHNEQFFGPGTRLTVL.

This chain connects TRBV7-8 to TRBJ2-2, with D maybe TRBD2 (5 bases). Trimming took 5 bases from V and 5 from J, leaving 12 bases between them. CDR3 length: 14 amino acids. The germline V gene has CDR1 SGHVS and CDR2 FQNEAQ. Written as DNA, the CDR3 is TGTGCCAGCAGCCCAGACGGGGAGACCGGGGAGCTGTTTTTT. It encodes CASSPDGETGELFF.

This chain uses TRBV29-1 with TRBJ2-7; either TRBD1 or TRBD2 may fit D (6 bases each). Trimming shortened V by 0 bases and J by 5 bases, and 11 bases separated the two germline ends. The CDR3 extends over 13 amino acids. Germline V gene lookup returns CDR1 SQVTM and CDR2 ANQGSEA. The CDR3 region is CSVEERGAHEQYF. In DNA form, the CDR3 reads TGCAGCGTTGAAGAAAGGGGGGCCCACGAGCAGTACTTC.

The chain joins TRBV4-1 to TRBJ2-3; unclear D gene. CDR3 length equals 13 residues. The germline V gene has CDR1 MGHRA and CDR2 YSYEKL. V dropped 1 base and J dropped 2 bases, with 4 bases sitting between them. The CDR3 DNA reads TGCGCCAGCAGCCAAGTTGCCACAGATACGCAGTATTTT. Its protein product is CASSQVATDTQYF.

This clonotype appeared once. J is TRBJ2-3 and V is TRBV7-9, with D possibly being TRBD1 (6 bases). V lost 1 base and J lost 1, with 9 bases in between. Germline CDR1 reads SEHNR; CDR2 reads FQNEAQ (reference sequence). The CDR3 runs to 15 residues. CDR3 protein: CASSLDRVGTDTQYF. The CDR3 DNA reads TGTGCCAGCAGCTTAGACAGGGTCGGCACAGATACGCAGTATTTT. The variable domain in full, with the rest retrieved from reference TRBV7-9 and TRBJ2-3, is DTGVSQNPRHKITKRGQNVTFRCDPISEHNRLYWYRQTLGQGPEFLTYFQNEAQLEKSRLLSDRFSAERPKGSFSTLEIQRTEQGDSAMYLCASSLDRVGTDTQYFGPGTRLTVL.

J is TRBJ1-2 and V is TRBV20-1, with D uncertain. Deletions cut 0 bases from V and 2 bases from J, with 13 bases between. There are 15 residues in the CDR3. Germline CDR1 DFQATT, CDR2 SNEGSKA (reference sequence). This CDR3 reads CSARDRGEGNYGYTF. CDR3 in DNA: TGCAGTGCTAGAGATCGCGGGGAAGGGAACTATGGCTACACCTTC.

The rearrangement links TRBV5-6 to TRBJ2-7, with 10 positions matching TRBD1. The CDR3 loop spans 17 amino acids. V was pared by 4 bases and J by 1 base, with 11 bases of the junction left unmatched. In germline, CDR1 is SGHDT, CDR2 YYEEEE. DNA of the CDR3: TGTGCCAGCAGCCCGACGGGACAGGGGTACGTATCCTACGAGCAGTACTTC. Translation: CASSPTGQGYVSYEQYF. The full variable domain, rest sourced from reference TRBV5-6 and TRBJ2-7, is DAGVTQSPTHLIKTRGQQVTLRCSPKSGHDTVSWYQQALGQGPQFIFQYYEEEERQRGNFPDRFSGHQFPNYSSELNVNALLLGDSALYLCASSPTGQGYVSYEQYFGPGTRLTVT.

The J gene is TRBJ1-1, the V gene TRBV14, with a weak D call TRBD1 (6 bases). This CDR3 comprises 14 residues. Per germline, CDR1 SGHDN and CDR2 FVKESK. V lost 0 bases to trimming and J lost 1 base, with 6 bases between them. The CDR3 nucleotides read TGTGCCAGCAGCCAAGAGGACAGGAACACTGAAGCTTTCTTT. Its protein product is CASSQEDRNTEAFF.

CDR3 sequence: CASSLYGGELFF. The CDR3 DNA sequence: TGTGCCAGCAGTTTATATGGGGGGGAACTGTTTTTT. This chain connects TRBV27 to TRBJ1-4, with D possibly matching TRBD1 (5 bases). CDR1 and CDR2 (germline): MNHEY, SMNVEV (reference sequence). The CDR3 sequence is 12 residues long. V dropped 1 base and J dropped 12 bases, with 9 bases sitting between them. The whole variable domain, remainder taken from reference TRBV27 and TRBJ1-4, is EAQVTQNPRYLITVTGKKLTVTCSQNMNHEYMSWYRQDPGLGLRQIYYSMNVEVTDKGDVPEGYKVSRKEKRNFPLILESPSPNQTSLYFCASSLYGGELFFGSGTQLSVL.

The chain employs TRBV20-1 and TRBJ2-7, with 7 bases lining up with TRBD2. The V gene end was trimmed by 3 bases and the J gene end by 4 bases; junction bases not matched to a gene: 6. The CDR3 has 13 amino acids. Germline CDR1 reads DFQATT; CDR2 reads SNEGSKA (reference sequence). The CDR3 region is CSARGLSLYEQYF. The CDR3 DNA reads TGCAGTGCTAGGGGACTATCTCTTTACGAGCAGTACTTC.

The chain uses TRBV29-1 and TRBJ1-2; TRBD1 aligns across 9 bases. The germline V gene has CDR1 SQVTM and CDR2 ANQGSEA. The CDR3 has 15 amino acids. V dropped 8 bases and J dropped 1; count of bases not matched to a gene: 11. CDR3 nucleotides: TGCAGCTCTGAGATCCGGGACAGGGATAACTATGGCTACACCTTC. Protein sequence: CSSEIRDRDNYGYTF.

The rearrangement joins TRBV7-6 to TRBJ2-5; D not resolved. CDR3 size: 14 residues. Germline V gives CDR1 SGHVS, CDR2 FNYEAQ. The V and J ends lost 0 bases and 5 bases respectively, with 10 bases between them. The CDR3 sequence: CASSLAARRETQYF. The CDR3 coding sequence is TGTGCCAGCAGCTTAGCCGCTAGACGGGAGACCCAGTACTTC.

The chain has TRBV20-1 and TRBJ2-7, with 8 bases aligning to TRBD1. CDR3 length equals 13 residues. V lost 4 bases and J lost 0; bases outside the gene matches: 2. Germline lookup yields CDR1 DFQATT and CDR2 SNEGSKA (reference sequence). CDR3 amino acids: CSAIDRGSYEQYF. The CDR3 DNA reads TGCAGTGCTATTGACAGGGGCTCCTACGAGCAGTACTTC.

V usage is TRBV6-6 and J usage is TRBJ1-1, with D perhaps matching TRBD1 (5 bases). CDR1 and CDR2 from the germline V gene are MNHNY and SVGAGI (reference sequence). CDR3 length: 15 residues. Trimming stripped 2 bases from V and 1 base from J, with 11 bases between. In DNA form, the CDR3 reads TGTGCCAGCAGTTACGAGGCTAGGGGGAACACTGAAGCTTTCTTT. It is translated as CASSYEARGNTEAFF.

The chain is built from TRBV15 and TRBJ2-5, with 8 bases matching TRBD2. Trimming took 0 bases from V and 4 from J; bases not matched to a gene: 4. The germline V gene has CDR1 LNHNV and CDR2 YYDKDF (reference sequence). This CDR3 is built from 15 residues. CDR3 protein: CATSRDRSGRETQYF. The CDR3, as DNA: TGTGCCACCAGCAGAGATCGAAGCGGGAGAGAGACCCAGTACTTC.

The CDR3 sequence: CASSRETYSAEGNTF. DNA of the CDR3: TGTGCCAGCTCCCGCGAAACCTACTCCGCGGAGGGTAACACCTTC. This chain connects TRBV14 to TRBJ1-2, with D hard to call. Between the trimmed V and J ends, which lost 8 bases and 12 bases, there was a span of 28 bases. The CDR3 has 15 residues. CDR1 and CDR2 (germline): SGHDN, FVKESK.

This chain links TRBV7-9 with TRBJ2-7, with 7 bases matching TRBD1. The CDR3 contains 15 residues. Germline CDR1 SEHNR, CDR2 FQNEAQ (reference sequence). Trimming removed 5 bases from V and 0 bases from J; junction bases left unmatched: 7. CDR3 protein: CASSPEGQISYEQYF. The CDR3 DNA reads TGTGCCAGCAGCCCCGAGGGACAGATCTCCTACGAGCAGTACTTC.

The V and J genes are TRBV5-4 and TRBJ2-1, with a weak D call TRBD1 (5 bases). V was trimmed by 0 bases and J by 4 bases, leaving 8 bases between them. The germline CDR1 and CDR2 sequences are SGHNT and YYREEE (reference sequence). The CDR3 contains 14 residues. The CDR3 reads CASSLGGRYNEQFF. CDR3 bases: TGTGCCAGCAGCTTGGGGGGCAGATACAATGAGCAGTTCTTC.

The chain joins TRBV20-1 to TRBJ1-6; D unclear. V was clipped by 6 bases and J by 2 bases, with 23 bases between them. CDR3 length: 18 residues. Germline V lookup: CDR1 DFQATT, CDR2 SNEGSKA (reference sequence). CDR3 DNA sequence: TGCAGTGCCCCTTGGGTCGACTCGGTTTTAGCCTATAATTCACCCCTCCACTTT. It encodes CSAPWVDSVLAYNSPLHF.

The chain carries TRBV6-6 and TRBJ1-2; D not certain. Germline CDR1 and CDR2: MNHNY and SVGAGI (reference sequence). The CDR3 sequence is 14 residues long. The V gene lost 0 bases and the J gene lost 5 bases, with 10 bases spanning the gap. CDR3 protein: CASSYSRGLYGYTF. The CDR3 bases are TGTGCCAGCAGTTACTCACGAGGGCTGTATGGCTACACCTTC.

The chain combines TRBV18 with TRBJ1-3; 7 positions agree with TRBD1. Germline V CDR1 and CDR2: KGHSH, LQKENI. This CDR3 contains 18 residues. Trimming cost V 6 bases and J 1 base; bases outside gene matches: 15. The CDR3 coding sequence is TGTGCCAGCTCCAAATCGACGACAGGGAGATCGTCTGGAAACACCATATATTTT. Amino acid sequence: CASSKSTTGRSSGNTIYF.

The chain employs TRBV9 and TRBJ2-1; D not certain. V was cut by 3 bases and J by 12 bases, with 7 bases left in between. The CDR3 is 10 residues long. Germline assignment: CDR1 SGDLS and CDR2 YYNGEE. CDR3 amino acids: CASSANPQFF. The CDR3 region has the DNA TGTGCCAGCAGCGCTAACCCGCAGTTCTTC.

This chain uses TRBV9 with TRBJ2-3; TRBD2 matches 14 bases. V trimming: 4 bases; J trimming: 0 bases; junction bases outside the gene matches: 7. Germline V lookup: CDR1 SGDLS, CDR2 YYNGEE. The CDR3 loop spans 18 amino acids. The CDR3 nucleotides are TGTGCCAGCAGCAATCCGGGACTAGCGGGGGAGAGCACAGATACGCAGTATTTT. It is translated as CASSNPGLAGESTDTQYF. Full variable domain (rest looked up from reference TRBV9 and TRBJ2-3): DSGVTQTPKHLITATGQRVTLRCSPRSGDLSVYWYQQSLDQGLQFLIQYYNGEERAKGNILERFSAQQFPDLHSELNLSSLELGDSALYFCASSNPGLAGESTDTQYFGPGTRLTVL.

The rearrangement uses TRBV10-3 and TRBJ2-5, with 10 bases matching TRBD2. Trimming took 2 bases from V and 9 from J; bases not matched to a gene: 12. This CDR3 is built from 16 residues. Germline values: CDR1 ENHRY, CDR2 SYGVKD. The CDR3 sequence is CAISEDPGLAEGAQYF. As DNA, the CDR3 is TGTGCCATCAGTGAGGACCCTGGACTAGCGGAAGGGGCCCAGTACTTC.

The chain has TRBV10-2 and TRBJ1-1; no definite D call. V dropped 0 bases and J dropped 7 bases, with 6 bases sitting between them. Germline V gene sequence: CDR1 WSHSY, CDR2 SAAADI. The CDR3 runs 12 residues. CDR3 DNA sequence: TGCGCCAGCAGTGAGTCTTATAATGAAGCTTTCTTT. It yields the protein CASSESYNEAFF.

The chain carries TRBV7-9 and TRBJ2-7, with 8 bases aligning to TRBD1. The CDR3 loop spans 13 amino acids. Per the germline V gene, CDR1 is SEHNR and CDR2 is FQNEAQ (reference sequence). V was clipped by 3 bases and J by 6 bases; unmatched bases: 4. CDR3 amino acids: CASSLTGVGEQYF. The CDR3 nucleotides are TGTGCCAGCAGCTTGACAGGGGTGGGCGAGCAGTACTTC.